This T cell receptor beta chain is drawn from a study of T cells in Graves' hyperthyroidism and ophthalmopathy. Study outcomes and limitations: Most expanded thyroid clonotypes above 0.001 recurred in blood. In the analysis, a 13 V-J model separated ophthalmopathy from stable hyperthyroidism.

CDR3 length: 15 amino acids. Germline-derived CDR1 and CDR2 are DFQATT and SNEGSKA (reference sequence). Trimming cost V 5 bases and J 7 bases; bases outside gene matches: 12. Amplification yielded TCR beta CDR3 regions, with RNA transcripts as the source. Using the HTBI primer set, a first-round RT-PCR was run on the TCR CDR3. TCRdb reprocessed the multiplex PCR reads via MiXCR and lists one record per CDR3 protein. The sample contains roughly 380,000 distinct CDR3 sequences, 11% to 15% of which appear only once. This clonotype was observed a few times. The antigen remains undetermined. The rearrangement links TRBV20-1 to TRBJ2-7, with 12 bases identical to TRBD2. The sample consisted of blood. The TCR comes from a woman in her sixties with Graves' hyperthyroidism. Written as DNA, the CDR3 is TGCAGTGCTCGAGCCCGGCTAGCGGGAGGGTGGGAGCAGTACTTC. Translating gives CSARARLAGGWEQYF.